These 18 T cell receptor beta chains came from one sample sequenced in a study of cytomegalovirus exposure and HLA in healthy donors. PCR used 60 Vbeta primers and 13 Jbeta primers. The protocol was immunoSEQ multiplex PCR, while the TCRdb copy is restricted to in-frame clones and leaves out a portion. The table lists more than 110,000 clones, around 75% of them singletons. The sample was PBMCs. Receptor source: a woman in her twenties or thirties in good health and CMV-seronegative.

The rearrangement uses TRBV7-2 and TRBJ2-5; D ambiguous. CDR1 and CDR2 (germline): SGHTA, FQGNSA. V was cut by 5 bases and J by 0 bases, with 7 bases left in between. The CDR3 spans 13 residues. In DNA, the CDR3 is TGTGCCAGCAGCCGAGGCGACCAAGAGACCCAGTACTTC. Its translation: CASSRGDQETQYF.

The V and J genes are TRBV4-1 and TRBJ2-1; no clear D. Trimming took off 0 bases at V and 11 bases at J, with 17 bases between the two ends. From germline, CDR1 is MGHRA and CDR2 YSYEKL. This CDR3 has 15 amino acids. The CDR3 loop is CASSQEVAFLEKQFF. CDR3 DNA sequence: TGCGCCAGCAGCCAAGAGGTAGCTTTCCTCGAAAAGCAGTTCTTC.

The chain employs TRBV14 and TRBJ1-4; TRBD1 might be the D (5 bases). CDR1 is SGHDN, CDR2 FVKESK, per germline. CDR3 length: 16 residues. V lost 1 base and J 0 bases, leaving 9 bases between the germline ends. The chain's CDR3 is CASSQVGHATNEKLFF. DNA for the CDR3: TGTGCCAGCAGCCAAGTGGGGCACGCAACTAATGAAAAACTGTTTTTT.

The chain uses TRBV23-1 and TRBJ2-3; 12 nucleotides agree with TRBD2. TRBV23-1 counts as an open reading frame of uncertain function. The length of the CDR3 is 17 residues. V was pared by 0 bases and J by 8 bases, with 9 bases of the junction left unmatched. The CDR3 coding sequence is TGCGCCAGCAGTCAATCCCTAAGACTAGCGGGAGTGGGTACGCAGTATTTT. This codes for CASSQSLRLAGVGTQYF.

V gene TRBV6-5 combines with J gene TRBJ1-2; D gene unclear. The V end lost 7 bases, the J end lost 4 bases, and 13 bases lay between the germline ends. The germline V gene encodes CDR1 MNHEY and CDR2 SVGAGI. The length of the CDR3 is 13 residues. The CDR3 loop is CASTPEGFYGYTF. CDR3 coding DNA: TGTGCCAGCACCCCGGAGGGCTTCTATGGCTACACCTTC.

The chain uses TRBV5-4 and TRBJ1-2, with 7 bases identical to TRBD1. J lost 4 bases, V lost 2 bases, and 8 bases had no gene match. The CDR3 covers 15 residues. CDR1 is SGHNT, CDR2 YYREEE, per germline (reference sequence). The CDR3 DNA reads TGTGCCAGCAGCTTAGACAGGGTTTCGGGCTATGGCTACACCTTC. Its protein is CASSLDRVSGYGYTF. Variable domain in full (rest from reference TRBV5-4 and TRBJ1-2): ETGVTQSPTHLIKTRGQQVTLRCSSQSGHNTVSWYQQALGQGPQFIFQYYREEENGRGNFPPRFSGLQFPNYSSELNVNALELDDSALYLCASSLDRVSGYGYTFGSGTRLTVV.

This sequence joins TRBV9 and TRBJ1-1; 9 bases are a match to TRBD1. The CDR3 runs 16 residues. Germline CDR1 SGDLS, CDR2 YYNGEE. The ends lost 3 bases at V and 0 bases at J; junction bases unmatched: 6. CDR3 in DNA: TGTGCCAGCAGCGGCAACAGGGGGCGCATGAACACTGAAGCTTTCTTT. It translates to CASSGNRGRMNTEAFF.

This clone was recorded a few times. V is TRBV9 and J is TRBJ2-5, with TRBD2 matching 11 bases. The trim removed 0 bases at V and 2 bases at J, leaving 6 bases unmatched. Germline lookup yields CDR1 SGDLS and CDR2 YYNGEE. The CDR3 loop spans 17 amino acids. The CDR3 bases are TGTGCCAGCAGCGTAGCCGTAACTAGCGGGGGACAAGAGACCCAGTACTTC. Translated: CASSVAVTSGGQETQYF.

The genes are TRBV19 and TRBJ2-3, with a weak D call TRBD1 (6 bases). Germline CDR1 is LNHDA and CDR2 is SQIVND (reference sequence). The CDR3 is 14 amino acids. V shed 8 bases and J shed 4 bases, with 16 bases lying between them. The CDR3 region has the DNA TGTGCCAGTCGCAGGGGCCCCGGGGCAGATACGCAGTATTTT. Translated, it gives CASRRGPGADTQYF.

The J gene is TRBJ1-2, the V gene TRBV4-1, with TRBD1 as a possible D gene (5 bases). CDR3 size: 14 residues. Germline lookup yields CDR1 MGHRA and CDR2 YSYEKL. The V and J ends lost 0 bases and 2 bases respectively, with 7 bases between them. The CDR3 here is CASSQEGANYGYTF. The CDR3 DNA sequence: TGCGCCAGCAGCCAAGAAGGGGCCAACTATGGCTACACCTTC.

This clone occurred a few times. The chain is built from TRBV5-1 and TRBJ1-1, with TRBD1 matching 8 bases. CDR3 length: 14 amino acids. The V and J ends lost 3 bases and 6 bases, in that order; junction bases with no gene match: 7. Germline CDR1 is SGHRS and CDR2 is YFSETQ. The DNA of the CDR3 is TGCGCCAGCAGCTCGACCGGACAGGGCGCTGAAGCTTTCTTT. Translated, it gives CASSSTGQGAEAFF.

The DNA for the CDR3 is TGTGCCAGCAGCGTCACGGGGAATGAGCAGTTCTTC. This gives the protein CASSVTGNEQFF. This chain joins TRBV2 and TRBJ2-1, with a weak D call TRBD2 (5 bases). Trimming removed 6 bases from V and 7 bases from J, with 10 bases in between. The germline gives CDR1 SNHLY, CDR2 FYNNEI. There are 12 residues in the CDR3.

This clone has just a few counts. V gene TRBV2 combines with J gene TRBJ2-5, with a weak D call TRBD2 (6 bases). CDR3 length equals 13 residues. Germline lookup yields CDR1 SNHLY and CDR2 FYNNEI. The germline V and J ends were trimmed by 4 bases and 5 bases, with 11 bases remaining between them. CDR3 protein: CASSVGGLETQYF. The CDR3 DNA reads as TGTGCCAGCAGTGTAGGAGGGTTGGAGACCCAGTACTTC.

The rearrangement uses TRBV4-1 and TRBJ1-3; D uncertain. CDR1 is MGHRA and CDR2 is YSYEKL in the germline V gene. The ends were cut back, 0 bases at V and 4 bases at J, with 13 bases in the middle. The CDR3 loop spans 16 amino acids. CDR3 nucleotides: TGCGCCAGCAGCCAAGAGCCCCATCTCGGGGGAAACACCATATATTTT. Amino acid sequence: CASSQEPHLGGNTIYF.

This clone was picked up many times. The chain has TRBV25-1 and TRBJ2-7; a possible D gene is TRBD1 (6 bases). Deletions cut 5 bases from V and 4 bases from J, with 12 bases between. CDR1 and CDR2 from the germline V gene are MGHDK and SYGVNS. The CDR3 is 13 residues long. In DNA, the CDR3 is TGTGCCAGCAGTCCGGACAGAACTTACGAGCAGTACTTC. Translating gives CASSPDRTYEQYF.

The chain uses TRBV5-8 and TRBJ2-5; tentatively, D is TRBD2 (5 bases). The CDR3 sequence is 14 residues long. Germline loops: CDR1 SGHTS, CDR2 YDEGEE. V was clipped by 4 bases and J by 5 bases, with 15 bases between them. CDR3 in DNA: TGTGCCAGCAGCCGATCGTGGGGAGCCGAGACCCAGTACTTC. Its translation is CASSRSWGAETQYF.

In this sample, this clone turned up a few times. V is TRBV2 and J is TRBJ1-4; D not certain. V lost 6 bases and J 0 bases, leaving 14 bases between the germline ends. The CDR3 has 16 amino acids. CDR1 is SNHLY, CDR2 FYNNEI, per germline. The CDR3 loop reads CASSLRLPTTNEKLFF. In DNA form, the CDR3 reads TGTGCCAGCAGCCTCAGACTACCCACAACTAATGAAAAACTGTTTTTT.

CDR3 residues: CASSLAGTGDNEQFF. DNA of the CDR3: TGTGCCAGCAGTTTAGCCGGGACAGGGGACAATGAGCAGTTCTTC. The chain carries TRBV28 and TRBJ2-1; TRBD1 matches 10 bases. Germline V gene data show CDR1 as MDHEN and CDR2 as SYDVKM. The CDR3 extends over 15 amino acids. Trimming at V came to 2 bases and at J to 5 bases, leaving 3 bases not matched to a gene.